One and the same sample provided the 7 T cell receptor beta chains below, sequenced in a study of T cells in Graves' hyperthyroidism and ophthalmopathy. Template material for amplifying TCR beta CDR3 regions consisted of RNA transcripts. The TCR CDR3 was amplified in a first-round RT-PCR using the HTBI primer set. TCRdb processed the multiplex PCR reads anew with MiXCR; each CDR3 protein has one entry. The sample shows more than 500,000 distinct CDR3 sequences, about 14% of them seen only once. Sequencing used blood. These receptor sequences come from a woman aged 40 to 50 with Graves' hyperthyroidism.

This clonotype was found a few times. The chain links TRBV7-9 to TRBJ2-7; the D is unclear. Germline lookup yields CDR1 SEHNR and CDR2 FQNEAQ (reference sequence). The CDR3 is 13 amino acids. V lost 1 base and J lost 3, with 7 bases in between. CDR3 amino acids: CASSLGHVYEQYF. DNA of the CDR3: TGTGCCAGCAGCTTAGGTCATGTCTACGAGCAGTACTTC. Together with reference TRBV7-9 and TRBJ2-7, the CDR3 gives the full variable domain: DTGVSQNPRHKITKRGQNVTFRCDPISEHNRLYWYRQTLGQGPEFLTYFQNEAQLEKSRLLSDRFSAERPKGSFSTLEIQRTEQGDSAMYLCASSLGHVYEQYFGPGTRLTVT.

On this clonotype: With a much larger clone just one base away, this may be a read error. The genes are TRBV7-2 and TRBJ1-1; 7 bases fit TRBD1. This CDR3 comprises 16 residues. Germline V gene lookup returns CDR1 SGHTA and CDR2 FQGNSA. The CDR3 DNA reads TGTGCCAGCGGCTTAGGACCGGGACAGATGAACACTGAAGCTTTCTTT. Its protein is CASGLGPGQMNTEAFF.

This clonotype showed up many times. V is TRBV3-1 and J is TRBJ1-4; the D is unclear. Germline V gene sequence: CDR1 LGHDT, CDR2 YNNKEL (reference sequence). V was clipped by 0 bases and J by 10 bases, with 6 bases between them. The length of the CDR3 is 12 residues. This CDR3 reads CASSQDRLKLFF. For the CDR3, the DNA is TGTGCCAGCAGCCAAGATCGCTTAAAACTGTTTTTT.

This clonotype was seen repeatedly, ten times or more. The chain joins TRBV30 to TRBJ2-7; D possibly corresponds to TRBD2 (6 bases). The ends were cut back, 3 bases at V and 4 bases at J, with 16 bases in the middle. This CDR3 is 14 amino acids long. Per germline, CDR1 GTSNPN and CDR2 SVGIG (reference sequence). DNA of the CDR3: TGTGCCTGGAGGGGCCCTGGGGGGAAGTACGAGCAGTACTTC. It is translated as CAWRGPGGKYEQYF. The full variable domain, in which reference TRBV30 and TRBJ2-7 provide the parts outside the CDR3, is SQTIHQWPATLVQPVGSPLSLECTVEGTSNPNLYWYRQAAGRGLQLLFYSVGIGQISSEVPQNLSASRPQDRQFILSSKKLLLSDSGFYLCAWRGPGGKYEQYFGPGTRLTVT.

This clonotype was observed at least ten times. This rearrangement joins TRBV20-1 to TRBJ1-2; D remains ambiguous. This CDR3 has 15 residues. Germline V gene sequence: CDR1 DFQATT, CDR2 SNEGSKA (reference sequence). The V gene lost 3 bases and the J gene lost 0 bases, with 14 bases spanning the gap. CDR3 nucleotide sequence: TGCAGTGCTAGGGGTGTACAGACCTCTAACTATGGCTACACCTTC. Its translation is CSARGVQTSNYGYTF.

This clonotype came up many times. The chain carries TRBV3-1 and TRBJ2-3, with D possibly matching TRBD2 (7 bases). The CDR3 spans 15 residues. The V gene's germline CDR1 is LGHDT and CDR2 YNNKEL (reference sequence). Trimming shortened V by 1 base and J by 5 bases, and 13 bases separated the two germline ends. CDR3 residues: CASSQAAGHQDTQYF. The CDR3 coding sequence is TGTGCCAGCAGCCAAGCAGCGGGACATCAAGATACGCAGTATTTT.

This clonotype was picked up a small number of times. The V gene is TRBV14, the J gene TRBJ2-6; D is ambiguous. CDR3 size: 13 residues. Germline V gene data show CDR1 as SGHDN and CDR2 as FVKESK. The V end lost 4 bases, the J end lost 7 bases, and 8 bases lay between the germline ends. This chain's CDR3 is CASSLRPANVLTF. The CDR3 nucleotides read TGTGCCAGCAGCCTCCGACCCGCCAACGTCCTGACTTTC.